What follows are 19 T cell receptor beta chains derived from one specimen sequenced in a study of early T cells in non-severe SARS-CoV-2 infection. From the 5' RACE reads, TCRdb called clonotypes with MiXCR, one entry per CDR3 protein. The repertoire consists of 45,000 to 55,000 distinct CDR3 sequences, with about 12% occurring once and the leading ten covering 10%. Sequenced material: whole blood. Receptors were obtained from an adult who was a healthcare worker with PCR-confirmed SARS-CoV-2 infection or an uninfected control (not recorded which).

The rearrangement uses TRBV5-1 and TRBJ1-4, with 9 bases that match TRBD1. Germline V gene lookup returns CDR1 SGHRS and CDR2 YFSETQ. V lost 4 bases to trimming and J lost 7 bases; unmatched junction nucleotides: 5. The CDR3 is 14 amino acids. CDR3 coding DNA: TGCGCCAGCAGCCGGGACAGGGATAGTGAAAAACTGTTTTTT. This gives the protein CASSRDRDSEKLFF.

V is TRBV5-1 and J is TRBJ2-7, with 10 bases lining up with TRBD2. The J segment lost 5 bases and the V segment lost 2 bases, leaving 4 bases of the junction unmatched. There are 14 residues in the CDR3. Germline V CDR1 and CDR2: SGHRS, YFSETQ. The CDR3 protein is CASSLAGGQNEQYF. The CDR3 DNA sequence: TGCGCCAGCAGCTTAGCGGGAGGGCAGAACGAGCAGTACTTC.

This clonotype appeared many times. The J gene is TRBJ2-2, the V gene TRBV20-1, with D tentatively TRBD1 or TRBD2 (5 bases each). V lost 6 bases to trimming and J lost 3 bases, with 11 bases between them. The CDR3 consists of 13 residues. Germline V CDR1 and CDR2: DFQATT, SNEGSKA (reference sequence). The CDR3: CSARGMHTGELFF. The CDR3 DNA reads TGCAGTGCGAGGGGAATGCACACCGGGGAGCTGTTTTTT.

Ten or more counts support this clonotype. The rearrangement links TRBV20-1 to TRBJ2-3, with D perhaps TRBD1 or TRBD2 (5 bases each). The ends were cut back, 3 bases at V and 4 bases at J, with 17 bases in the middle. Germline CDR1 and CDR2: DFQATT and SNEGSKA (reference sequence). CDR3 length: 15 residues. For the CDR3, the DNA is TGCAGTGCTAGGTCCGGGACCCACACGGCAGATACGCAGTATTTT. Translation gives CSARSGTHTADTQYF.

Within the sample, this clonotype is medium-sized. DNA for the CDR3: TGCAGCGGGTTATACGCCAATGAGCAGTTCTTC. Its translation is CSGLYANEQFF. The V call is TRBV29-1, the J call TRBJ2-1; D remains ambiguous. Germline V gene data show CDR1 as SQVTM and CDR2 as ANQGSEA. Trimming pared 7 bases from V and 6 bases from J, leaving 10 bases between. The CDR3 has 11 amino acids.

This clonotype was seen only a few times. This chain connects TRBV27 to TRBJ2-7; TRBD2 might be the D (5 bases). V lost 3 bases, J lost 0 bases, and 12 bases lay in between. This CDR3 comprises 15 residues. Germline loops: CDR1 MNHEY, CDR2 SMNVEV (reference sequence). CDR3 sequence reads: CASSFAGHSSYEQYF. CDR3 sequence (DNA): TGTGCCAGCAGTTTTGCGGGCCACAGCTCCTACGAGCAGTACTTC.

This clonotype has ten or more counts. This chain joins TRBV20-1 and TRBJ2-7; D call uncertain. The CDR3 is 12 residues long. The germline CDR1 and CDR2 sequences are DFQATT and SNEGSKA (reference sequence). V lost 0 bases, J lost 9 bases, and 12 bases lay in between. In DNA, the CDR3 is TGCAGTGCTAGAGATCTGGGTGGGCCGCAGTACTTC. Protein sequence: CSARDLGGPQYF.

This clonotype was seen only a few times. The V call is TRBV9, the J call TRBJ2-3; 7 bases fit TRBD2. CDR1 SGDLS and CDR2 YYNGEE come from the germline V gene. The CDR3 sequence is 16 residues long. The V and J ends lost 0 bases and 0 bases, in that order; junction bases with no gene match: 4. The CDR3, as DNA: TGTGCCAGCAGCGTAGGGGCTAGCGGTAGCACAGATACGCAGTATTTT. Translation gives CASSVGASGSTDTQYF.

This clonotype is termed medium-sized. The V and J genes are TRBV27 and TRBJ1-2; no definite D call. This CDR3 spans 12 amino acids. CDR1 MNHEY and CDR2 SMNVEV come from the germline V gene (reference sequence). Trimming left V 10 bases short and J 7 bases short, with 16 bases between. DNA of the CDR3: TGTGCCACCTTTGCGCCTCACTCTGGCTACACCTTC. Its protein is CATFAPHSGYTF.

This chain links TRBV20-1 with TRBJ1-4; TRBD1 might be the D (5 bases). The V end was cut by 7 bases, the J end by 7 bases, with 13 bases between. Germline V gives CDR1 DFQATT, CDR2 SNEGSKA (reference sequence). The CDR3 sequence is 12 residues long. CDR3 sequence reads: CSVIGAGEKLFF. DNA for the CDR3: TGCAGTGTTATAGGGGCAGGTGAAAAACTGTTTTTT.

This clonotype was picked up many times. The genes are TRBV13 and TRBJ1-1, with D tentatively TRBD1 (5 bases). Germline CDR1 and CDR2: PRHDT and FYEKMQ (reference sequence). V lost 2 bases to trimming and J lost 3 bases, with 10 bases between them. This CDR3 spans 14 amino acids. The CDR3 DNA is TGTGCCAGCAGCTTATCGGGGGTTGACACTGAAGCTTTCTTT. Amino acids: CASSLSGVDTEAFF.

This clonotype has a count of ten or more. CDR3 in amino acids: CASSIFYEQYF. The CDR3 DNA is TGTGCCAGCAGCATATTCTACGAGCAGTACTTC. The V and J genes are TRBV28 and TRBJ2-7; D unresolved. V lost 6 bases to trimming and J lost 3 bases, with 6 bases between them. The CDR3 consists of 11 residues. The germline CDR1 and CDR2 sequences are MDHEN and SYDVKM. The full variable domain, with the rest looked up from reference TRBV28 and TRBJ2-7, is DVKVTQSSRYLVKRTGEKVFLECVQDMDHENMFWYRQDPGLGLRLIYFSYDVKMKEKGDIPEGYSVSREKKERFSLILESASTNQTSMYLCASSIFYEQYFGPGTRLTVT.

This clonotype was seen a few times. The chain carries TRBV7-2 and TRBJ1-5, with TRBD1 as a possible D gene (5 bases). This CDR3 contains 16 residues. Germline CDR1 and CDR2: SGHTA and FQGNSA. The V and J ends lost 0 bases and 1 base respectively, with 10 bases between them. CDR3 loop: CASSLADRGSNQPQHF. The CDR3 DNA sequence: TGTGCCAGCAGCTTAGCGGATAGGGGCAGCAATCAGCCCCAGCATTTT.

V is TRBV20-1 and J is TRBJ2-2; 8 bases agree with TRBD2. The CDR3 covers 15 residues. V was clipped by 5 bases and J by 5 bases; unmatched bases: 10. Germline V CDR1 and CDR2: DFQATT, SNEGSKA (reference sequence). The CDR3 nucleotides read TGCAGTGCTCAGGGAGCGGGAGTTTTGACCGGGGAGCTGTTTTTT. Translated: CSAQGAGVLTGELFF.

V usage is TRBV12-3 or TRBV12-4 and J usage is TRBJ1-5; perhaps TRBD1 as D (5 bases). This CDR3 is built from 17 residues. Trimming cost V 4 bases and J 7 bases, with 23 bases left between them. The CDR3 DNA follows: TGTGCCAGCAGTTCCTCATCTACCTTTCGCAGGGCGCAGCCCCAGCATTTT. Residues: CASSSSSTFRRAQPQHF.

The chain carries TRBV27 and TRBJ1-2; D not certain. This CDR3 comprises 13 residues. CDR1 is MNHEY, CDR2 SMNVEV, per germline (reference sequence). V lost 3 bases and J lost 8, with 13 bases in between. CDR3 coding DNA: TGTGCCAGCAGTTTTAGGGAGGGCTCGGGCTACACCTTC. This codes for CASSFREGSGYTF.

The V and J genes are TRBV7-9 and TRBJ2-7; TRBD2 might be the D (6 bases). Trimming took 0 bases from V and 5 from J, leaving 8 bases between them. This CDR3 region has 13 residues. In germline, CDR1 is SEHNR, CDR2 FQNEAQ (reference sequence). The CDR3 loop reads CASSLATGDEQYF. Here the CDR3 DNA reads TGTGCCAGCAGCTTAGCAACGGGGGACGAGCAGTACTTC.

This clonotype has just a few counts. This chain uses TRBV28 with TRBJ1-1, with D possibly being TRBD1 (6 bases). The germline V and J ends were trimmed by 9 bases and 3 bases, with 14 bases remaining between them. This CDR3 region has 13 residues. Per the germline V gene, CDR1 is MDHEN and CDR2 is SYDVKM. The CDR3 region is CASAGAPDTEAFF. DNA of the CDR3: TGTGCCAGTGCAGGGGCGCCTGACACTGAAGCTTTCTTT.

Many counts were recorded for this clonotype. This chain uses TRBV5-1 with TRBJ1-1, with D possibly being TRBD1 (6 bases). Germline CDR1 and CDR2: SGHRS and YFSETQ. The V end lost 0 bases, the J end lost 0 bases, and 12 bases lay between the germline ends. This CDR3 has 16 amino acids. The DNA of the CDR3 is TGCGCCAGCAGCTTGGGGGAAGGACAGATGAACACTGAAGCTTTCTTT. Its protein is CASSLGEGQMNTEAFF.